The source of this T cell receptor (beta chain) is a study of siplizumab effects on memory and regulatory T cells (dated by TCRdb to between 2018 and 2020). General notes on the study: The effect of the anti-CD2 antibody siplizumab on alloreactive T-cell subsets was examined in allogeneic mixed lymphocyte reactions constructed from human PBMCs.

General conclusions and limits of the study: The suppressive function of proliferating Tregs from siplizumab cultures was not functionally confirmed. Compared with memory T cells, unstimulated naive T cells appeared more diverse, and naive cells seemed to make a substantial contribution to the alloresponse. In reactions with siplizumab, an average of about 62% of mappable alloreactive CD4+ clones were Treg-derived, compared with roughly 30% in control reactions. Sequences below about 10^-5 frequency were poorly captured, so only a minor fraction of alloreactive clones could be mapped to unstimulated subsets. Siplizumab significantly lowered the cumulative frequency of alloreactive sequences that could be traced to unstimulated CD4+ memory T cells. A naive or memory phenotype could not be assigned to roughly 75-95% of proliferating CD4+ or CD8+ clones.

Receptor amplification or capture employed the immunoSEQ multiplex PCR assay. The deep sequencing platform assayed around 95,000 TCR templates per sample. Genomic DNA extracted from sorted T cells was used for TCRbeta CDR3 sequencing. The original methods were these. The R programming language was used for clonal analysis of the TCRbeta CDR3 data. Alloreactive CD4+ and CD8+ clones were identified by comparing unstimulated samples to CFSE-low samples taken after the reaction. Alloreactive CD4+ clones were assigned to regulatory or non-regulatory origin by matching sequences to sorted unstimulated Treg and non-Treg repertoires. Not all clones reach the TCRdb copy of this immuneACCESS table, which keeps in-frame sequences only. Checked studies attribute under half of the gap to unresolved V genes and leave the rest unexplained. That table gives V, J and clone size, and the DNA gave D and trimming. The sample includes about 100,000 clones, with approximately 90% observed a single time. The ten largest clones represent around 1.1% of the sample.

Sorted unstimulated T cells and proliferating T cells recovered from mixed lymphocyte reactions underwent TCRbeta CDR3 sequencing. Fresh whole blood from approximately ten HLA-typed healthy donors was used to isolate PBMCs. Notes on this clone: The specificity of this receptor is unknown. Qualities for individual bases were not recorded, and no much larger clone is one base off.

Input material: CD4+ T cells sorted from blood. The TCR sequence derives from a human donor in good health.

CDR3 sequence: CASSHGTDTSSGNTIYF. The DNA sequence is as follows: TGCGCCAGCAGCCATGGGACAGATACTTCCTCTGGAAACACCATATATTTT. The rearrangement combines TRBV4-1 with TRBJ1-3, and 7 junction bases match TRBD1. In the germline V gene, CDR1 corresponds to MGHRA and CDR2 to YSYEKL. The CDR3 numbers 17 residues from cysteine through phenylalanine. The kept DNA is CDR3 alone, 51 bases in frame from the first base. V loses 3 bases at its end and J loses 0 bases; junction bases beyond the gene matches: 8.